These 10 T cell receptor beta chains came from one sample sequenced in a study of radiotherapy plus CTLA-4 blockade in lung cancer. The table came from immunoSEQ multiplex PCR; TCRdb's copy has only in-frame clones and leaves some out. The table shows roughly 35,000 clones, with 70% to 80% occurring only once. The sequenced sample was peripheral blood, obtained from a patient treated with radiotherapy plus ipilimumab. These receptor sequences come from a human donor with non-small cell lung cancer that progressed on radiotherapy plus ipilimumab.

The chain is built from TRBV5-4 and TRBJ2-7; 9 bases are a match to TRBD2. V lost 0 bases, J lost 7 bases, and 5 bases stayed unmatched. Germline CDR1 reads SGHNT; CDR2 reads YYREEE (reference sequence). The CDR3 has 14 amino acids. CDR3 coding DNA: TGTGCCAGCAGCTTGGGACTAGCGGTGGGTGAGCAGTACTTC. Its translation is CASSLGLAVGEQYF.

The chain has TRBV4-1 and TRBJ2-2, with D tentatively TRBD2 (6 bases). The V end was cut by 1 base, the J end by 5 bases, with 23 bases between. CDR3 length: 19 amino acids. Germline assignment: CDR1 MGHRA and CDR2 YSYEKL. DNA of the CDR3: TGCGCCAGCAGCCAAGGGGCCTGGGGGGTACTTGGGCGGACCGGGGAGCTGTTTTTT. Protein product: CASSQGAWGVLGRTGELFF.

This clone turned up a few times. The chain employs TRBV9 and TRBJ1-3, with D tentatively TRBD1 (5 bases). Trimming removed 4 bases at V and 0 bases at J, with 17 bases between. CDR3 size: 17 residues. Germline-derived CDR1 and CDR2 are SGDLS and YYNGEE. This CDR3 reads CASSLGGGYISGNTIYF. In DNA form, the CDR3 reads TGTGCCAGCAGCCTGGGGGGAGGGTACATCTCTGGAAACACCATATATTTT.

This clone was detected a few times. The rearrangement links TRBV4-2 to TRBJ1-5; 9 bases are shared with TRBD1. The junction had 8 bases not matched to a gene; V was cut back by 0 bases and J by 8 bases. From germline, CDR1 is LGHNA and CDR2 YNFKEQ. This CDR3 comprises 16 residues. The CDR3 nucleotides are TGTGCCAGCAGCCAAGATCTTACAGGGGGCGCGGAGCCCCAGCATTTT. Translating gives CASSQDLTGGAEPQHF.

The CDR3 coding sequence is TGTGCCAGCACCCCAGACCGGGCCGAGACCCAGTACTTC. It is translated as CASTPDRAETQYF. The genes are TRBV5-4 and TRBJ2-5; the D is unclear. Trimming left V 6 bases short and J 5 bases short, with 14 bases between. The CDR3 spans 13 residues. The germline CDR1 and CDR2 sequences are SGHNT and YYREEE (reference sequence).

The chain carries TRBV19 and TRBJ2-6; TRBD2 matches 8 bases. CDR3 length equals 15 residues. Germline V gene data show CDR1 as LNHDA and CDR2 as SQIVND (reference sequence). The trim removed 5 bases at V and 4 bases at J, leaving 4 bases unmatched. CDR3 protein: CASSGAGAGANVLTF. In DNA form, the CDR3 reads TGTGCCAGTAGTGGAGCGGGAGCCGGGGCCAACGTCCTGACTTTC.

V usage is TRBV18 and J usage is TRBJ1-3; D is unclear. The germline V and J ends were trimmed by 6 bases and 0 bases, with 3 bases remaining between them. This CDR3 spans 12 amino acids. Germline assignment: CDR1 KGHSH and CDR2 LQKENI. DNA of the CDR3: TGTGCCAGCTCTGACTCTGGAAACACCATATATTTT. This gives the protein CASSDSGNTIYF.

This clone was recorded only once. The chain uses TRBV6-1 and TRBJ2-7; weak D call: TRBD2 (6 bases). CDR3 length equals 17 residues. Trimming stripped 0 bases from V and 1 base from J, with 16 bases between. Germline values: CDR1 MNHNS, CDR2 SASEGT. CDR3 amino acids: CASSEAGGTSVSYEQYF. CDR3 in DNA: TGTGCCAGCAGTGAAGCTGGGGGGACGTCGGTTTCCTACGAGCAGTACTTC.

The rearrangement uses TRBV4-2 and TRBJ2-1; TRBD2 aligns across 10 bases. There are 15 residues in the CDR3. The V segment lost 1 base and the J segment 4 bases; nucleotides outside the gene matches: 1. Germline V gives CDR1 LGHNA, CDR2 YNFKEQ. The chain's CDR3 is CASSQGTSGYNEQFF. The CDR3 nucleotides are TGTGCCAGCAGCCAAGGGACTAGCGGTTACAATGAGCAGTTCTTC.

V gene TRBV28 combines with J gene TRBJ2-3; maybe TRBD2 (5 bases). The CDR3 contains 15 residues. Looked up from germline, CDR1 is MDHEN and CDR2 is SYDVKM. Trimming left V 5 bases short and J 2 bases short, with 14 bases between. The CDR3 nucleotides read TGTGCCAGCAGTGCGGGCGGTGGCTCCACAGATACGCAGTATTTT. Encoded protein: CASSAGGGSTDTQYF. Based on the CDR3 plus reference TRBV28 and TRBJ2-3, the full variable domain is DVKVTQSSRYLVKRTGEKVFLECVQDMDHENMFWYRQDPGLGLRLIYFSYDVKMKEKGDIPEGYSVSREKKERFSLILESASTNQTSMYLCASSAGGGSTDTQYFGPGTRLTVL.